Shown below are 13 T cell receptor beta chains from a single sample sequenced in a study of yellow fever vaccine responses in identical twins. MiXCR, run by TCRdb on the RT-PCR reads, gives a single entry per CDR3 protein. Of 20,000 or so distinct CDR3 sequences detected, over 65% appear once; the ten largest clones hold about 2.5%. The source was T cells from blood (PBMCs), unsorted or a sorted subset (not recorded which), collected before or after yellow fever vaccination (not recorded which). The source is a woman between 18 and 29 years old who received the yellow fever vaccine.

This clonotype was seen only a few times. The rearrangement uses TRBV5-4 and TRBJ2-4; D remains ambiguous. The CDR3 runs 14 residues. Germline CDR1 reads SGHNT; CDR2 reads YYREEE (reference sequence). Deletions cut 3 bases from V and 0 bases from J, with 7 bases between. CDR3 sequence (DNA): TGTGCCAGCAGCTATGGCCAAGCCAAAAACATTCAGTACTTC. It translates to CASSYGQAKNIQYF.

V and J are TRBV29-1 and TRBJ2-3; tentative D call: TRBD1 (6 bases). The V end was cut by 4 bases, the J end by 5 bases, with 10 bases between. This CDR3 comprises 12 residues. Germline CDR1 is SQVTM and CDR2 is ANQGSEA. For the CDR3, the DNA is TGCAGCGTTGCAGGGGCAGGAGATACGCAGTATTTT. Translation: CSVAGAGDTQYF.

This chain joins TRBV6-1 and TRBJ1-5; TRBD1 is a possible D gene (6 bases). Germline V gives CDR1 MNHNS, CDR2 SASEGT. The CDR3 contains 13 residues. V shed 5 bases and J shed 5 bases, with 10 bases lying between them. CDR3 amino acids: CASSMGGHQPQHF. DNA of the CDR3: TGTGCCAGCAGTATGGGGGGGCATCAGCCCCAGCATTTT.

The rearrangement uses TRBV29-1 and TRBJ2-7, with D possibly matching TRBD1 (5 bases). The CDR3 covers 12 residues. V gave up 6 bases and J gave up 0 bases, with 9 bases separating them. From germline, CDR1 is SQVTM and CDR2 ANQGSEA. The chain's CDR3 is CSVSTDSYEQYF. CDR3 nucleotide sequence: TGCAGCGTCTCGACAGACTCCTACGAGCAGTACTTC.

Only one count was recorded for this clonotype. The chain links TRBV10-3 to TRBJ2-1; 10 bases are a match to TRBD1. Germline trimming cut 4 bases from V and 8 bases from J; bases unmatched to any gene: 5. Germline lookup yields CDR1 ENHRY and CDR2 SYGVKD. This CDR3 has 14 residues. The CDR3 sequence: CAISGRDRGDEQFF. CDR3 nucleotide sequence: TGTGCCATCAGTGGGAGGGACAGGGGCGATGAGCAGTTCTTC.

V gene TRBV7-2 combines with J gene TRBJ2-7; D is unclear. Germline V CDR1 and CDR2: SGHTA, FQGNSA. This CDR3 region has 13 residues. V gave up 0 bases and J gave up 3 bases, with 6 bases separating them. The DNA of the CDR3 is TGTGCCAGCAGCTTAGCGAACAGCTACGAGCAGTACGTC. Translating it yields CASSLANSYEQYV.

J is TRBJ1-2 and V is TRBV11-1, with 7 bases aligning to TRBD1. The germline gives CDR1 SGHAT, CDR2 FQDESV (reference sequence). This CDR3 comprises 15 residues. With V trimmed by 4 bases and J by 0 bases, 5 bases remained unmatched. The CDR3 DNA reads TGTGCCAGCAGCTCCAGACAGGGCCCTAACTATGGCTACACCTTC. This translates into CASSSRQGPNYGYTF.

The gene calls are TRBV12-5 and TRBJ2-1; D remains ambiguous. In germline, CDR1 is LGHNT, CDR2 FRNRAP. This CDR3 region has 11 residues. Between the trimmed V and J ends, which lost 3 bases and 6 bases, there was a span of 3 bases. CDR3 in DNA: TGTGCTAGTGGTTTCGGCAATGAGCAGTTCTTC. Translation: CASGFGNEQFF.

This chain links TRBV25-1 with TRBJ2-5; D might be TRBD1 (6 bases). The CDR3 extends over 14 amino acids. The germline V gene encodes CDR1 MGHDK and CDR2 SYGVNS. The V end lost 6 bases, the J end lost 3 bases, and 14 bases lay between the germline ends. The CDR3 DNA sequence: TGTGCCAGCAGACCTCCGGGACAAAAAGAGACCCAGTACTTC. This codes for CASRPPGQKETQYF.

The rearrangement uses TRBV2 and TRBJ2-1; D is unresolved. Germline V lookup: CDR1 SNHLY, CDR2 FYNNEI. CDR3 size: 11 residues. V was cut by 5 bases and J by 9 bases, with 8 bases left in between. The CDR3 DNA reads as TGTGCCAGCAGTTGGGGTACTGAGCAGTTCTTC. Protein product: CASSWGTEQFF.

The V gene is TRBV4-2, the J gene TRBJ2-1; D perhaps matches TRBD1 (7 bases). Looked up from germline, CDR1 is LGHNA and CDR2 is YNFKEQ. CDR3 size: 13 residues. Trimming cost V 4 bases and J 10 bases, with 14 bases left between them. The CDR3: CASSLRGEGEQFF. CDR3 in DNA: TGTGCCAGCAGCCTCAGGGGGGAAGGAGAGCAGTTCTTC.

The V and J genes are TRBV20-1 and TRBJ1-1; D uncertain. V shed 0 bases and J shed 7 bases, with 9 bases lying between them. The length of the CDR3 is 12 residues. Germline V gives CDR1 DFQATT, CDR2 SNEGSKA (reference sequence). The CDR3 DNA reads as TGCAGTGCTAGAGACCTGACGGTTGAAGCTTTCTTT. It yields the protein CSARDLTVEAFF.

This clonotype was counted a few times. The CDR3 sequence: CASSYSREETQYF. The CDR3, as DNA: TGTGCCAGCAGCTACAGTAGGGAGGAGACCCAGTACTTC. The rearrangement uses TRBV7-3 and TRBJ2-5; D possibly corresponds to TRBD2 (5 bases). The V end lost 4 bases, the J end lost 5 bases, and 11 bases lay between the germline ends. The CDR3 totals 13 residues. Germline lookup yields CDR1 SGHTA and CDR2 FQGTGA.